This T cell receptor (beta chain) was identified in a study of response to subunit inactivated influenza vaccine. In germline, CDR1 is ENHRY, CDR2 SYGVKD. V lost 8 bases to trimming and J lost 6 bases, with 16 bases between them. The CDR3 totals 14 residues. Study conclusions and caveats: Each seasonal flu vaccination may recruit only limited new T cells, authors suggested.

From the RT-PCR reads, TCRdb called clonotypes with MiXCR, one entry per CDR3 protein. Among 650,000 to 850,000 distinct CDR3 sequences listed, approximately 13% were seen once. Points on this clonotype: Its antigen is unknown.

This clonotype was sampled from a man between 50 and 59 years old who received an inactivated influenza vaccine. The sequencing used PBMCs from blood, collected 14 to 15 days before vaccination. The chain has TRBV10-3 and TRBJ2-2; D is ambiguous. In DNA form, the CDR3 reads TGTGCCATCCTTGGGGATTCTCAGGCCGGGGAGCTGTTTTTT. Its protein is CAILGDSQAGELFF.